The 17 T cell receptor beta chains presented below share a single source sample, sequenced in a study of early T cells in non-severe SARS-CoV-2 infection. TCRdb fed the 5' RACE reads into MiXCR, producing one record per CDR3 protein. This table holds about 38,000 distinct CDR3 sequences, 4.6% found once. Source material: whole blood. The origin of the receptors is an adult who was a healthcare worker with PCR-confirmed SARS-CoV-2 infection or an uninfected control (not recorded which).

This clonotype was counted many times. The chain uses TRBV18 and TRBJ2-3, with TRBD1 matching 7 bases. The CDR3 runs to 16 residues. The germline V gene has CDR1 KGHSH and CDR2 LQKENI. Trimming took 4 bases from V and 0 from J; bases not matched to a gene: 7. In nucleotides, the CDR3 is TGTGCCAGCTCACAGGGGGCAGACCCTAGCACAGATACGCAGTATTTT. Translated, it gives CASSQGADPSTDTQYF.

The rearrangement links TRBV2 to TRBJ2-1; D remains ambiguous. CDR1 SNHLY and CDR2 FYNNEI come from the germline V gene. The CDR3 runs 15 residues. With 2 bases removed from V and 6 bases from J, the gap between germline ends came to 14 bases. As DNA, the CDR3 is TGTGCCAGCAGTGAACGAGCTGGCAGCCGCAATGAGCAGTTCTTC. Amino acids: CASSERAGSRNEQFF.

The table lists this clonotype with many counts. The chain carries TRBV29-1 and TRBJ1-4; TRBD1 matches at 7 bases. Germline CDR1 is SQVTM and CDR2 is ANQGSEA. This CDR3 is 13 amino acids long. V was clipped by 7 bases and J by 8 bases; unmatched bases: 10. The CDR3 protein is CSASGTVKEKLFF. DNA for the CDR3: TGCAGCGCAAGCGGGACAGTTAAAGAAAAACTGTTTTTT.

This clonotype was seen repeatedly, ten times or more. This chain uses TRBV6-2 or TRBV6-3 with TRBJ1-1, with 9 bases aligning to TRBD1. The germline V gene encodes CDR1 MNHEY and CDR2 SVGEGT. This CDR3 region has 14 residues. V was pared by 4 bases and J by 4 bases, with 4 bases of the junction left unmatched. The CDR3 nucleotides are TGTGCCAGCAGTTCCGGGACAGGGAGCACTGAAGCTTTCTTT. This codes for CASSSGTGSTEAFF.

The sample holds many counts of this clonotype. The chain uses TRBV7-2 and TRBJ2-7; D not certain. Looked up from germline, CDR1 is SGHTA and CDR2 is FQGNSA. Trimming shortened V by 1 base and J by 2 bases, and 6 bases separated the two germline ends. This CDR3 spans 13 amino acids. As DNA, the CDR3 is TGTGCCAGCAGCTTAGTGGCCACCTACGAGCAGTACTTC. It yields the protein CASSLVATYEQYF. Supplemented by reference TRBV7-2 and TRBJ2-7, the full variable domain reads GAGVSQSPSNKVTEKGKDVELRCDPISGHTALYWYRQSLGQGLEFLIYFQGNSAPDKSGLPSDRFSAERTGGSVSTLTIQRTQQEDSAVYLCASSLVATYEQYFGPGTRLTVT.

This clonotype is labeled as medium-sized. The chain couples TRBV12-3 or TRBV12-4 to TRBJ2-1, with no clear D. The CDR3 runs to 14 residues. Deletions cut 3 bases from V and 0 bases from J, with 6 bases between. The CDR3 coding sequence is TGTGCCAGCAGTTTTGTTAGCTCCTACAATGAGCAGTTCTTC. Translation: CASSFVSSYNEQFF.

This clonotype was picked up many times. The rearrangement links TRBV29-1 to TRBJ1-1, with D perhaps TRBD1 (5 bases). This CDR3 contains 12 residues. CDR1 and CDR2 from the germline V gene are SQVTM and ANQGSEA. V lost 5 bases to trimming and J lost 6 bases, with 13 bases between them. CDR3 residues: CSVRLTGAEAFF. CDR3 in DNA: TGCAGCGTTCGACTGACGGGGGCTGAAGCTTTCTTT.

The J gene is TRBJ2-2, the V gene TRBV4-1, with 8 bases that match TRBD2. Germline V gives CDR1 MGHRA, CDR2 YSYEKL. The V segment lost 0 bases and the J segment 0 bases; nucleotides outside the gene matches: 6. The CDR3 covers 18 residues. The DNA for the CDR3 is TGCGCCAGCAGCCAAGATCCAAGTAGCGGGACGAACACCGGGGAGCTGTTTTTT. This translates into CASSQDPSSGTNTGELFF.

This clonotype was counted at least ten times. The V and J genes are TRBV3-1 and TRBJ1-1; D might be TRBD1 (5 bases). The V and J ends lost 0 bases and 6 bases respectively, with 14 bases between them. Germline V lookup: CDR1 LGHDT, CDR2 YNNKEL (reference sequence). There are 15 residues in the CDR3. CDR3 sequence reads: CASSQETVSRSEAFF. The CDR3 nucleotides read TGTGCCAGCAGCCAAGAGACAGTGAGCAGATCTGAAGCTTTCTTT.

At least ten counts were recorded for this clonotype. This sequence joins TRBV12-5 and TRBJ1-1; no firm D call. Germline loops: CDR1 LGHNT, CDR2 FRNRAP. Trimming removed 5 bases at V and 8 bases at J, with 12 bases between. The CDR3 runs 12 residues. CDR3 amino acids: CASGLPPLEAFF. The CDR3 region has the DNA TGTGCTAGTGGTCTTCCGCCCTTGGAAGCTTTCTTT.

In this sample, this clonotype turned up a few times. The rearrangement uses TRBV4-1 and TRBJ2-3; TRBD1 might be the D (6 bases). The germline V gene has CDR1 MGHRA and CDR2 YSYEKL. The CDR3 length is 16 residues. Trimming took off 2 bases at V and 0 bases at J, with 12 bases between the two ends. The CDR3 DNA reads TGCGCCAGCAGCCAATATAGCACAGGGAGCACAGATACGCAGTATTTT. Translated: CASSQYSTGSTDTQYF.

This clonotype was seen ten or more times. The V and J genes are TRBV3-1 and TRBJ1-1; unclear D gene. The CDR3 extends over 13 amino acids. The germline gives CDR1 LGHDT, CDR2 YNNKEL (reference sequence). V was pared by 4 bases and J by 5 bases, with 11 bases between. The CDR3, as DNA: TGTGCCAGCAGCCGACCCGGTGAGACTGAAGCTTTCTTT. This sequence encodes CASSRPGETEAFF. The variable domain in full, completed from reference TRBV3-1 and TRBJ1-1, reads DTAVSQTPKYLVTQMGNDKSIKCEQNLGHDTMYWYKQDSKKFLKIMFSYNNKELIINETVPNRFSPKSPDKAHLNLHINSLELGDSAVYFCASSRPGETEAFFGQGTRLTVV.

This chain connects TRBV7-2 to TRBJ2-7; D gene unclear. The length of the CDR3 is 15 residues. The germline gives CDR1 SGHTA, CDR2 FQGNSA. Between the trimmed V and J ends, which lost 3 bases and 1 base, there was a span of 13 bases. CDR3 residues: CASSFPSQLSYEQYF. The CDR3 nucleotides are TGTGCCAGCAGCTTTCCCTCGCAGTTATCCTACGAGCAGTACTTC.

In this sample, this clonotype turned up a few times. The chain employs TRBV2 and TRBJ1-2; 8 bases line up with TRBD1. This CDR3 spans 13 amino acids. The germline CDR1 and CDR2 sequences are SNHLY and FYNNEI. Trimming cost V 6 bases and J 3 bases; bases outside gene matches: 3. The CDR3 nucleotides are TGTGCCAGCAGCGAACAGGGGGACTATGGCTACACCTTC. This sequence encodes CASSEQGDYGYTF.

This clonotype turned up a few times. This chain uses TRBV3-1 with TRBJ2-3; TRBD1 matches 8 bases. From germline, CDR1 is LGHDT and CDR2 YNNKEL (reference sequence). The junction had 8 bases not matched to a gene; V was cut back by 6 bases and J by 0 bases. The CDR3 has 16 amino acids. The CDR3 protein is CASSLGQGDSTDTQYF. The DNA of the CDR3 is TGTGCCAGCAGTCTAGGACAGGGCGATAGCACAGATACGCAGTATTTT.

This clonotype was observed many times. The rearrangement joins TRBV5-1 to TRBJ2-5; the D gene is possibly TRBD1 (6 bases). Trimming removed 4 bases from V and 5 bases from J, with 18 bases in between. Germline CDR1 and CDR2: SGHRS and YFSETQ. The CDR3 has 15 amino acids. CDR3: CASSPDENRAETQYF. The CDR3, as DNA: TGCGCCAGCAGCCCGGACGAAAACAGGGCCGAGACCCAGTACTTC.

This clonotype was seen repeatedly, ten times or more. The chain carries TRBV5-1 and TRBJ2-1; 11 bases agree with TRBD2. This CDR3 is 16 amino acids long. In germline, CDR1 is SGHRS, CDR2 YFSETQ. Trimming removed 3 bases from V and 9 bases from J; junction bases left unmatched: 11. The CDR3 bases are TGCGCCAGCAGCTGGAGTAGCGGGGGGGCGCGGATTGAGCAGTTCTTC. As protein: CASSWSSGGARIEQFF.